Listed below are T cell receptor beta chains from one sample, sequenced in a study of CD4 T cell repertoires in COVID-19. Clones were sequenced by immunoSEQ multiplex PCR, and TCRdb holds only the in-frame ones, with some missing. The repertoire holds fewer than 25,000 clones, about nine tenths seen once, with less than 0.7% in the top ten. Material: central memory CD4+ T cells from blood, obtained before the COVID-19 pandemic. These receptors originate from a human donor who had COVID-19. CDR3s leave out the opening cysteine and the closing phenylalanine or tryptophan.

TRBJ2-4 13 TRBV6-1 ASGDTSRAKNIQY
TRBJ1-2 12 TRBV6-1 ASSPGTGHYGYT
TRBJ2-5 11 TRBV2 ASSRDYWETQY
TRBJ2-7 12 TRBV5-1 ASSPGQGWNEQY
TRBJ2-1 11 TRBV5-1 ASSPGGNNEQF
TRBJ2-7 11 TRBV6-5 ASRRTGLGEQY
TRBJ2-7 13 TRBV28 ASRSSGFIPYEQY
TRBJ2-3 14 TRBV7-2 ASSLGLAGAGDTQY
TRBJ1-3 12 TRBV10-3 AIRGADAVNTIY
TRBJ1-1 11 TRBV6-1 ASRGGVDTEAF
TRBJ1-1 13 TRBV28 ASDATGRMNTEAF
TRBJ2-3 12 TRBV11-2 ASSLGLGLDTQY
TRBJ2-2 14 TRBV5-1 ASSLAPGQGPGELF
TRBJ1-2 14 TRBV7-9 ASSSQGQGPGYGYT
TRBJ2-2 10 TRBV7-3 ASREGTGELF
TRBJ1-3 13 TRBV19 ASSIAGSSGNTIY
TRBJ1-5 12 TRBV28 ASSSRLTAQPQH
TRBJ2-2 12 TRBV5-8 APERRETRGELF
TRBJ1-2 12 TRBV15 ATSARGGARGYT
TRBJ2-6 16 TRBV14 ASSQPGQGVFGANVLT
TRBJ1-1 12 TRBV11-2 ASRLGQGRTEAF
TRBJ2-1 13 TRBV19 ASSTPRLAGEGRF
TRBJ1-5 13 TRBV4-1 ASSQPRQGNQPQH
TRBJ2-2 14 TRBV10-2 ASSEVRAMNTGELF
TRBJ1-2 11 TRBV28 ASSSDREYGYT
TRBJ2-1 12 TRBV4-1 ASSQGSSYNEQF
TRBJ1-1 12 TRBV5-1 ASTVTGANTEAF
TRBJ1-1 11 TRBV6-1 ASSEDRQGEAF
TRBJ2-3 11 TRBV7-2 ATTLGESDTQY
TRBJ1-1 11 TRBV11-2 ASSLEAGTEAF
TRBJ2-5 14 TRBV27 ASSGRTSGGSETQY
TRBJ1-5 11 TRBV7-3 ASSLSEVQPQH
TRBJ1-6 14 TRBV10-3 AISEVGGGVNSPLH
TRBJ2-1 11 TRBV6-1 ASSLTDYNEQF
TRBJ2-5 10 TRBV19 ASSTGSATQY